The entry below gives a single T cell receptor beta chain sequence along with its context. Its antigen remains unknown. These data belong to a study of high-grade serous ovarian cancer treatment subgroups. Study-wide context: On average, approximately 14,000 reads and under 9,000 unique TCR beta rearrangements were obtained per sample.

The CDR3 extends over 15 amino acids. The V end lost 5 bases, the J end lost 5 bases, and 18 bases lay between the germline ends. The germline CDR1 and CDR2 sequences are SEHNR and FQNEAQ (reference sequence). TCRdb's copy holds only in-frame clones and misses some; the assay was immunoSEQ multiplex PCR. The sample holds approximately 36,000 clones, roughly 83% seen once. Tumor samples were obtained before definitive surgery or chemotherapy. General observations from the study: Repertoire analysis covered CDR3 alone, not CDR1 or CDR2. TCR relatedness rose with neoantigen level and trended with mutation load. Different patients shared almost no repertoire; same-patient tumors shared about 0.1 to 0.8.

The sequence derives from a human donor with high-grade serous ovarian cancer. The chain uses TRBV7-9 and TRBJ1-2; D may be TRBD1 (5 bases). Sequenced material: tumor tissue. The CDR3 spells CASSPGSGTDYGYTF. The CDR3 region has the DNA TGTGCCAGCAGCCCCGGGAGCGGGACGGATTATGGCTACACCTTC.